These 18 T cell receptor beta chains share one sample of origin, sequenced in a study of post-analysis software for immune sequencing data. TCR beta cDNA libraries had unique molecular identifiers. TCRdb re-derived calls from the PCR reads in MiXCR, one entry per CDR3 protein. The table shows around 160,000 distinct CDR3 sequences, with 35% to 40% occurring only once. Sequencing was performed on blood, taken after autologous hematopoietic stem cell transplantation. These receptor sequences come from a girl aged 5-17 years with multiple sclerosis.

This clonotype was detected once. The CDR3 is CASVMRSGGLRETQYF. The CDR3 DNA reads as TGTGCCAGCGTTATGAGGAGCGGGGGGCTACGGGAGACCCAGTACTTC. This rearrangement joins TRBV12-3 or TRBV12-4 to TRBJ2-5; 9 bases line up with TRBD2. The CDR3 is made up of 16 amino acids. Germline trimming cut 8 bases from V and 5 bases from J; bases unmatched to any gene: 15.

The V gene is TRBV24-1, the J gene TRBJ1-1; no definite D call. Germline CDR1 and CDR2: KGHDR and SFDVKD. The CDR3 totals 13 residues. V lost 3 bases and J lost 5, with 9 bases in between. Here the CDR3 DNA reads TGTGCCACCAGTGATGGTCTCTGGACTGAAGCTTTCTTT. Its protein product is CATSDGLWTEAFF.

The J gene is TRBJ2-4, the V gene TRBV7-8, with 7 bases fitting TRBD1. V shed 3 bases and J 13 bases; nucleotides not matched to a gene: 12. The CDR3 consists of 14 residues. The germline V gene encodes CDR1 SGHVS and CDR2 FQNEAQ. CDR3 loop: CASSLGKGAFEQYF. The CDR3 nucleotides are TGTGCCAGCAGCTTGGGAAAGGGGGCTTTTGAGCAGTACTTC.

Concerning this clonotype itself: At one of its ends the junction is not consistent with the germline gene, which may arise from a read error. The V and J genes are TRBV5-1 and TRBJ2-3, with D possibly TRBD1 on 6 matching bases. CDR1 and CDR2 from the germline V gene are SGHRS and YFSETQ. The CDR3 has 16 amino acids. As DNA, the CDR3 is TGCGCCAGCAGCTTGGCCGATATACAGGGCACGGATACGCAGTATTTT. It codes for CASSLADIQGTDTQYF.

This clonotype was seen a few times. The chain couples TRBV4-3 to TRBJ2-6; tentative D call: TRBD1 (5 bases). The germline V and J ends were trimmed by 0 bases and 1 base, with 10 bases remaining between them. CDR1 and CDR2 from the germline V gene are LGHNA and YSLEER. CDR3 length: 17 residues. CDR3 DNA sequence: TGCGCCAGCAGCCAAGATCAGGGCTTATCTGGGGCCAACGTCCTGACTTTC. This codes for CASSQDQGLSGANVLTF.

This chain uses TRBV4-1 with TRBJ2-5; no clear D. The end of the DNA is better explained by TRBJ2-7, so the J call may be wrong. This CDR3 contains 15 residues. Germline V gene sequence: CDR1 MGHRA, CDR2 YSYEKL. This CDR3 is CASSQDPVRSHEQYF. DNA of the CDR3: TGCGCCAGCAGCCAAGATCCCGTCAGGTCCCACGAGCAGTACTTC.

This clonotype was counted at least ten times. This chain links TRBV12-3 or TRBV12-4 with TRBJ2-3; 11 bases are a match to TRBD2. The trim removed 5 bases at V and 3 bases at J, leaving 4 bases unmatched. This CDR3 is built from 15 residues. This CDR3 reads CASSPGTSGTDTQYF. The CDR3 bases are TGTGCCAGCAGTCCCGGGACTAGCGGAACAGATACGCAGTATTTT.

This clonotype has only a few counts. The chain carries TRBV7-2 and TRBJ2-7; D unresolved. The V gene lost 4 bases and the J gene lost 1 base, with 8 bases spanning the gap. Per the germline V gene, CDR1 is SGHTA and CDR2 is FQGNSA. This CDR3 has 13 amino acids. The CDR3 sequence: CASSSGPSYEQYF. CDR3 coding DNA: TGTGCCAGCAGCTCCGGGCCATCCTACGAGCAGTACTTC.

The chain couples TRBV3-1 to TRBJ2-1; D is unresolved. Between the trimmed V and J ends, which lost 4 bases and 4 bases, there was a span of 5 bases. The CDR3 loop spans 12 amino acids. CDR1 and CDR2 from the germline V gene are LGHDT and YNNKEL (reference sequence). This CDR3 is CASSPQYNEQFF. DNA of the CDR3: TGTGCCAGCAGCCCCCAGTACAATGAGCAGTTCTTC.

J is TRBJ2-1 and V is TRBV20-1, with 8 positions matching TRBD2. This CDR3 has 15 residues. CDR1 DFQATT and CDR2 SNEGSKA come from the germline V gene (reference sequence). Losses at the gene ends were 4 bases for V and 3 bases for J; bases not matched to a gene: 8. The CDR3 loop reads CSAKSTSGVYNEQFF. DNA of the CDR3: TGCAGTGCTAAGTCCACTAGCGGAGTCTACAATGAGCAGTTCTTC.

J is TRBJ2-7 and V is TRBV29-1, with D unclear. Germline values: CDR1 SQVTM, CDR2 ANQGSEA. V lost 4 bases, J lost 0 bases, and 10 bases lay in between. This CDR3 contains 13 residues. The CDR3 nucleotides read TGCAGCGTTGGGCCGCAGAACTCCTACGAGCAGTACTTC. Its protein product is CSVGPQNSYEQYF.

The chain is built from TRBV5-1 and TRBJ2-5; 11 nucleotides match TRBD2. The CDR3 contains 15 residues. Germline CDR1 and CDR2: SGHRS and YFSETQ. The V gene end was trimmed by 4 bases and the J gene end by 3 bases; junction bases not matched to a gene: 5. In DNA form, the CDR3 reads TGCGCCAGCAGCATACTAGCGGGGGCGGAAGAGACCCAGTACTTC. Protein product: CASSILAGAEETQYF.

This clonotype was counted only a few times. V and J are TRBV15 and TRBJ2-5; a possible D gene is TRBD2 (6 bases). Germline V gene sequence: CDR1 LNHNV, CDR2 YYDKDF (reference sequence). The CDR3 contains 15 residues. Trimming took 4 bases from V and 4 from J, leaving 16 bases between them. For the CDR3, the DNA is TGTGCCACCAGCACGGTGACGGGAGCGCGAGAGACCCAGTACTTC. Its protein product is CATSTVTGARETQYF.

This clonotype was seen only a few times. The chain employs TRBV15 and TRBJ2-2; no clear D. V was trimmed by 1 base and J by 6 bases, leaving 9 bases between them. Germline values: CDR1 LNHNV, CDR2 YYDKDF (reference sequence). The CDR3 sequence is 14 residues long. CDR3 DNA: TGTGCCACCAGCAGAGCCGACCCCTCCGGGGAGCTGTTTTTT. It yields the protein CATSRADPSGELFF.

The chain combines TRBV12-3 or TRBV12-4 with TRBJ1-3, with D perhaps TRBD1 (6 bases). The ends were cut back, 3 bases at V and 0 bases at J, with 9 bases in the middle. The CDR3 covers 15 residues. As DNA, the CDR3 is TGTGCCAGCAGTTTGGGGGCCAGCTCTGGAAACACCATATATTTT. It is translated as CASSLGASSGNTIYF.

This clonotype has a handful of counts. This chain uses TRBV4-2 with TRBJ2-7; 9 bases are a match to TRBD1. V gave up 1 base and J gave up 4 bases; unmatched junction bases: 11. In germline, CDR1 is LGHNA, CDR2 YNFKEQ. The length of the CDR3 is 17 residues. The CDR3 protein is CASSQVGSGTGIYEQYF. CDR3 bases: TGTGCCAGCAGCCAAGTGGGTTCCGGGACAGGGATTTACGAGCAGTACTTC.

The chain combines TRBV2 with TRBJ2-3; the D gene is possibly TRBD2 (6 bases). The CDR3 has 11 amino acids. The germline CDR1 and CDR2 sequences are SNHLY and FYNNEI. The CDR3 coding sequence is TGTGGTCGGGAGATCACAGATACGCAGTATTTT. Encoded protein: CGREITDTQYF.

The gene calls are TRBV20-1 and TRBJ2-6; TRBD2 is a possible D gene (5 bases). With 3 bases removed from V and 1 base from J, the gap between germline ends came to 10 bases. Germline assignment: CDR1 DFQATT and CDR2 SNEGSKA (reference sequence). This CDR3 spans 15 amino acids. The CDR3 protein is CSARNGNSGANVLTF. The CDR3 nucleotides are TGCAGTGCTAGGAACGGGAATTCTGGGGCCAACGTCCTGACTTTC.